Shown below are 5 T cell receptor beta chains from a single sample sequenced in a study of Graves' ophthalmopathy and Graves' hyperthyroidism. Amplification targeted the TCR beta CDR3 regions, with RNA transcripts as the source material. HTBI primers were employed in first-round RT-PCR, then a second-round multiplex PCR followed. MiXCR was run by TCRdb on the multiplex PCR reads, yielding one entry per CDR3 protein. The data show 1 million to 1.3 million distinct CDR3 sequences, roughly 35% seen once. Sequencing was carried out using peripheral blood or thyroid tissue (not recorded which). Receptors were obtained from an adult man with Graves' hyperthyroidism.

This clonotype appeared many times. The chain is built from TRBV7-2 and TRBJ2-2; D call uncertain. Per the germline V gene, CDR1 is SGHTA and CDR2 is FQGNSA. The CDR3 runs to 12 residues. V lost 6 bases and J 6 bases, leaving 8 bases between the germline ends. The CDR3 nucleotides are TGTGCCAGCAGTCCCACGTCCGGGGAGCTGTTTTTT. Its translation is CASSPTSGELFF.

CDR3: CATSGGQLYTGELFF. The CDR3 DNA sequence: TGTGCCACCAGTGGGGGACAGCTATACACCGGGGAGCTGTTTTTT. The V and J genes are TRBV24-1 and TRBJ2-2; 7 bases fit TRBD1. CDR3 length: 15 amino acids. J gave up 3 bases and V 5 bases, and 5 bases lay outside the gene matches. Per the germline V gene, CDR1 is KGHDR and CDR2 is SFDVKD.

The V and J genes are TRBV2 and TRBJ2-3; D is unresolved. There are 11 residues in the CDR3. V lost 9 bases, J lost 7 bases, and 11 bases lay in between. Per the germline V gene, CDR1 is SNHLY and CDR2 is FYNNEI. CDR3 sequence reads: CASGEQNTQYF. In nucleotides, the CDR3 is TGTGCCAGTGGGGAACAGAATACGCAGTATTTT.

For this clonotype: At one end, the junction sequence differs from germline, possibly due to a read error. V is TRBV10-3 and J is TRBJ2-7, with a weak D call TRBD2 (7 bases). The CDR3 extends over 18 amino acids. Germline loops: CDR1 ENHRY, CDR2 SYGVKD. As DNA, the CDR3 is TGTGCCAGCAGTTACGAAGGGGGGGGAAATGTTAAACTCCACGAGCAGTACTTC. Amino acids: CASSYEGGGNVKLHEQYF.

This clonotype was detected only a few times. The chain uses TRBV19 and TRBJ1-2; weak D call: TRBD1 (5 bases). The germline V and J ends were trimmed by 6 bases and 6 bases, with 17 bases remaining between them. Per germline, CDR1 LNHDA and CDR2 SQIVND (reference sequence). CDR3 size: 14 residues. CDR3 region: CASRGRGREDGYTF. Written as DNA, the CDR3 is TGTGCCAGTAGGGGCCGGGGCAGGGAGGATGGCTACACCTTC.